Following are 23 T cell receptor beta chains from one sample sequenced in a study of blood T cell repertoires in COVID-19 (dated by TCRdb to about 2020). Receptors were amplified or captured by the immunoSEQ multiplex PCR assay. Entries here come from immuneACCESS through TCRdb and include only in-frame sequences with V and J called. Some clones fail to appear in such tables; in the studies checked, an unresolved V gene covers under half of the shortfall, and the cause of the remainder is unknown. The sample yields roughly 380,000 clones; about 88% were counted once. Clones ranked in the top ten supply roughly 1.6% of the sample. Material for sequencing was peripheral blood. These receptors were collected from a woman aged 40 to 55 with COVID-19, enrolled during active disease.

The CDR3 loop reads CASSLTGGSYGYTF. The CDR3 DNA reads TGTGCCAGCAGCTTGACAGGGGGTAGCTATGGCTACACCTTC. This chain connects TRBV5-8 to TRBJ1-2; TRBD1 matches 8 bases. V gave up 1 base and J gave up 4 bases; unmatched junction bases: 3. Germline values: CDR1 SGHTS, CDR2 YDEGEE. The CDR3 is 14 amino acids.

The V call is TRBV9, the J call TRBJ1-1; maybe TRBD1 (6 bases). Germline V gives CDR1 SGDLS, CDR2 YYNGEE. The V end lost 2 bases, the J end lost 2 bases, and 13 bases lay between the germline ends. The CDR3 loop spans 15 amino acids. The CDR3 region is CASSVTGSPNTEAFF. The CDR3 DNA follows: TGTGCCAGCAGCGTCACAGGGAGTCCAAACACTGAAGCTTTCTTT.

The chain recombines TRBV4-3 with TRBJ2-1, with 10 positions matching TRBD2. This CDR3 has 17 residues. CDR1 and CDR2 from the germline V gene are LGHNA and YSLEER. The ends lost 4 bases at V and 5 bases at J; junction bases unmatched: 11. In nucleotides, the CDR3 is TGCGCCAGCAGCCGATCAAATAGCGGGAGGCCCAACAATGAGCAGTTCTTC. Residues: CASSRSNSGRPNNEQFF.

The V call is TRBV14, the J call TRBJ1-2; 8 bases are a match to TRBD1. Germline trimming cut 4 bases from V and 2 bases from J; bases unmatched to any gene: 6. CDR3 length: 15 residues. Per germline, CDR1 SGHDN and CDR2 FVKESK. CDR3 nucleotide sequence: TGTGCCAGCAGCCGCCGACAGGGGCTCAACTATGGCTACACCTTC. Amino acid sequence: CASSRRQGLNYGYTF. The variable domain in full, completed from reference TRBV14 and TRBJ1-2, reads EAGVTQFPSHSVIEKGQTVTLRCDPISGHDNLYWYRRVMGKEIKFLLHFVKESKQDESGMPNNRFLAERTGGTYSTLKVQPAELEDSGVYFCASSRRQGLNYGYTFGSGTRLTVV.

The genes are TRBV5-1 and TRBJ1-2; no firm D call. The CDR3 spans 13 residues. Trimming took off 6 bases at V and 2 bases at J, with 11 bases between the two ends. The germline V gene encodes CDR1 SGHRS and CDR2 YFSETQ. CDR3 region: CASTHSGNYGYTF. The CDR3 nucleotides read TGCGCCAGCACCCATTCCGGGAACTATGGCTACACCTTC.

The chain employs TRBV12-5 and TRBJ2-3, with 7 nucleotides matching TRBD2. The CDR3 contains 14 residues. CDR1 and CDR2 from the germline V gene are LGHNT and FRNRAP. J gave up 4 bases and V 5 bases, and 6 bases lay outside the gene matches. The CDR3 protein is CASGPGLVADTQYF. In DNA, the CDR3 is TGTGCTAGTGGTCCAGGACTAGTGGCAGATACGCAGTATTTT. Based on the CDR3 plus reference TRBV12-5 and TRBJ2-3, the full variable domain is DARVTQTPRHKVTEMGQEVTMRCQPILGHNTVFWYRQTMMQGLELLAYFRNRAPLDDSGMPKDRFSAEMPDATLATLKIQPSEPRDSAVYFCASGPGLVADTQYFGPGTRLTVL.

The rearrangement links TRBV5-1 to TRBJ1-4, with a tentative D call TRBD1 (6 bases). From germline, CDR1 is SGHRS and CDR2 YFSETQ. The CDR3 loop spans 16 amino acids. Trimming pared 4 bases from V and 2 bases from J, leaving 15 bases between. The CDR3 DNA sequence: TGCGCCAGCAGCCCTTACCCTCAGGGGACTAATGAAAAACTGTTTTTT. This sequence encodes CASSPYPQGTNEKLFF. The variable domain in full, with the rest retrieved from reference TRBV5-1 and TRBJ1-4, is KAGVTQTPRYLIKTRGQQVTLSCSPISGHRSVSWYQQTPGQGLQFLFEYFSETQRNKGNFPGRFSGRQFSNSRSEMNVSTLELGDSALYLCASSPYPQGTNEKLFFGSGTQLSVL.

The chain recombines TRBV28 with TRBJ2-3, with TRBD2 identical over 7 bases. Germline V gene lookup returns CDR1 MDHEN and CDR2 SYDVKM. This CDR3 spans 17 amino acids. V lost 5 bases to trimming and J lost 0 bases; unmatched junction nucleotides: 11. CDR3 region: CASSLRASGPSTDTQYF. Here the CDR3 DNA reads TGTGCCAGCAGTCTCCGAGCTAGCGGTCCTAGCACAGATACGCAGTATTTT.

The chain has TRBV30 and TRBJ1-4; the D is unclear. The CDR3 contains 15 residues. Trimming shortened V by 1 base and J by 10 bases, and 19 bases separated the two germline ends. Per the germline V gene, CDR1 is GTSNPN and CDR2 is SVGIG (reference sequence). CDR3: CAWSAQSGNLGKLFF. As DNA, the CDR3 is TGTGCCTGGAGTGCCCAGTCGGGGAATTTAGGAAAACTGTTTTTT.

The CDR3 loop is CASSPDTRRQNIQYF. CDR3 bases: TGTGCCAGCAGCCCTGACACCCGTCGCCAAAACATTCAGTACTTC. V is TRBV3-1 (or the pseudogene TRBV3-2) and J is TRBJ2-4; D gene unclear. CDR3 length: 15 amino acids. From germline, CDR1 is LGHDT and CDR2 YNNKEL (reference sequence). V was shortened by 4 bases and J by 5 bases, with 15 bases between the two germline ends.

This clone is a singleton in its sample. This chain connects TRBV19 to TRBJ1-2; D gene uncertain. Trimming stripped 0 bases from V and 8 bases from J, with 10 bases between. The CDR3 is 13 residues long. Germline V gives CDR1 LNHDA, CDR2 SQIVND (reference sequence). CDR3 coding DNA: TGTGCCAGTAGTATAGAGGGCCGATCGGGCTACACCTTC. It specifies CASSIEGRSGYTF.

The V call is TRBV3-1 (or the pseudogene TRBV3-2), the J call TRBJ2-3; 7 nucleotides match TRBD2. The CDR3 loop spans 16 amino acids. Unmatched junction bases numbered 13, after V lost 3 bases and J lost 7 bases. Germline V gene data show CDR1 as LGHDT and CDR2 as YNNKEL (reference sequence). CDR3 nucleotides: TGTGCCAGCAGCCAGGCCGGGACTACCCCCAGGAATACGCAGTATTTT. Amino acids: CASSQAGTTPRNTQYF.

The J gene is TRBJ2-2, the V gene TRBV28, with D tentatively TRBD1 (6 bases). Germline loops: CDR1 MDHEN, CDR2 SYDVKM. With 8 bases removed from V and 6 bases from J, the gap between germline ends came to 19 bases. The CDR3 has 15 residues. This CDR3 is CASCRITGFPGELFF. The CDR3 DNA is TGTGCCAGCTGTAGAATCACAGGGTTCCCCGGGGAGCTGTTTTTT. Full variable domain (outside the CDR3, taken from reference TRBV28 and TRBJ2-2): DVKVTQSSRYLVKRTGEKVFLECVQDMDHENMFWYRQDPGLGLRLIYFSYDVKMKEKGDIPEGYSVSREKKERFSLILESASTNQTSMYLCASCRITGFPGELFFGEGSRLTVL.

The chain recombines TRBV4-1 with TRBJ2-7; 8 bases map to TRBD1. Germline CDR1 reads MGHRA; CDR2 reads YSYEKL. V was pared by 2 bases and J by 7 bases, with 16 bases of the junction left unmatched. The CDR3 consists of 17 residues. The CDR3 DNA sequence: TGCGCCAGCAGCCAAATGGTAGCCGGGACAGGCAAGGGGGAGCAGTACTTC. Translating gives CASSQMVAGTGKGEQYF.

The chain employs TRBV6-2 or TRBV6-3 and TRBJ1-2, with 10 bases that match TRBD1. Germline values: CDR1 MNHEY, CDR2 SVGEGT. J was trimmed by 6 bases and V by 5 bases; bases with no gene match: 9. There are 15 residues in the CDR3. This chain's CDR3 is CASSPDRGHWNGYTF. CDR3 nucleotides: TGTGCCAGCAGTCCCGACAGGGGGCATTGGAATGGCTACACCTTC.

This clone has just one count. The chain's CDR3 is CASSYLGQGTHEQYF. DNA for the CDR3: TGTGCCAGCAGTTACTTAGGACAGGGGACCCACGAGCAGTACTTC. This chain joins TRBV6-2 or TRBV6-3 and TRBJ2-7, with 9 bases identical to TRBD1. Germline lookup yields CDR1 MNHEY and CDR2 SVGEGT. The CDR3 is made up of 15 amino acids. Germline trimming cut 1 base from V and 5 bases from J; bases unmatched to any gene: 6.

This clone occurred a few times. The J gene is TRBJ2-7, the V gene TRBV2; 8 bases align to TRBD1. The V gene end was trimmed by 4 bases and the J gene end by 2 bases; junction bases not matched to a gene: 10. Germline CDR1 and CDR2: SNHLY and FYNNEI. The CDR3 contains 16 residues. CDR3 sequence reads: CASSGRSGGPTYEQYF. Here the CDR3 DNA reads TGTGCCAGCAGTGGCCGCTCAGGGGGCCCCACCTACGAGCAGTACTTC.

The CDR3 here is CATYSGRASGSSVEETQYF. CDR3 nucleotides: TGTGCCACCTACTCGGGGAGGGCTAGCGGGAGTAGTGTAGAAGAGACCCAGTACTTC. The chain recombines TRBV27 with TRBJ2-5; 10 bases are shared with TRBD2. CDR1 and CDR2 from the germline V gene are MNHEY and SMNVEV (reference sequence). The CDR3 has 19 residues. J was trimmed by 3 bases and V by 10 bases; bases with no gene match: 23.

The rearrangement uses TRBV9 and TRBJ2-7, with 13 bases matching TRBD2. Germline values: CDR1 SGDLS, CDR2 YYNGEE. The CDR3 totals 16 residues. V lost 4 bases to trimming and J lost 4 bases; unmatched junction nucleotides: 8. For the CDR3, the DNA is TGTGCCAGCAGCTCACGACCGGGACTAGCGGGGTACGAGCAGTACTTC. Protein sequence: CASSSRPGLAGYEQYF.

This clone has only one observation. The rearrangement links TRBV5-1 to TRBJ2-2; perhaps TRBD2 as D (7 bases). The germline gives CDR1 SGHRS, CDR2 YFSETQ. The CDR3 length is 15 residues. Trimming removed 5 bases at V and 0 bases at J, with 11 bases between. CDR3 region: CASRGGVSNTGELFF. The CDR3, as DNA: TGCGCCAGCAGAGGGGGGGTTTCGAACACCGGGGAGCTGTTTTTT.

The chain is built from TRBV6-5 and TRBJ1-5, with 7 nucleotides matching TRBD1. After removal of 6 bases from V and 6 bases from J, the junction contained 8 bases not matched to a gene. Looked up from germline, CDR1 is MNHEY and CDR2 is SVGAGI. CDR3 length equals 14 residues. The CDR3 region is CASSPDRTTQPQHF. The CDR3 nucleotides read TGTGCCAGCAGCCCGGACAGGACGACTCAGCCCCAGCATTTT.

This chain links TRBV28 with TRBJ1-5; 8 bases line up with TRBD1. Trimming took 6 bases from V and 12 from J; bases not matched to a gene: 13. CDR1 and CDR2 from the germline V gene are MDHEN and SYDVKM. The CDR3 covers 14 residues. The CDR3 nucleotides are TGTGCCAGCAGAGGACAGGGAGGTAGATATCGCCAGCATTTT. Its translation: CASRGQGGRYRQHF.

The genes are TRBV5-1 and TRBJ2-3, with a weak D call TRBD2 (5 bases). Germline CDR1 SGHRS, CDR2 YFSETQ. V lost 0 bases, J lost 3 bases, and 14 bases lay in between. This CDR3 spans 16 amino acids. The CDR3 coding sequence is TGCGCCAGCAGCTTGGGTGGCGGGTTTGGAACAGATACGCAGTATTTT. Amino acids: CASSLGGGFGTDTQYF.